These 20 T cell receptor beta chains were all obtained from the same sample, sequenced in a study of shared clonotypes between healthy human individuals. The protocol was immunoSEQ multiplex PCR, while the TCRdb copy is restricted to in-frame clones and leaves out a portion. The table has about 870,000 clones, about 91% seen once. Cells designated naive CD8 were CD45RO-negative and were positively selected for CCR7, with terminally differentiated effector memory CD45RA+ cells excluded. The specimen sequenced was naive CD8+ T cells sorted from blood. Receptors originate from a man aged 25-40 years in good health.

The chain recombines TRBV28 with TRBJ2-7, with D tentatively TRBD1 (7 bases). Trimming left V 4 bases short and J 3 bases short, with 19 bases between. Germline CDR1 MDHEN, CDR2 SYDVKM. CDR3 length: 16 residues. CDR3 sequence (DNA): TGTGCCAGCAGTTATCACGGGTCAGGGGGGAGCTACGAGCAGTACTTC. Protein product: CASSYHGSGGSYEQYF.

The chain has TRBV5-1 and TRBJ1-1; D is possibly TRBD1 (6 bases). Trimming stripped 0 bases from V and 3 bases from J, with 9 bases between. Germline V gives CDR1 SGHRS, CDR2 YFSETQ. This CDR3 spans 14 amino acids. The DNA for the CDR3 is TGCGCCAGCAGCTTGGTTGCAGGGGACACTGAAGCTTTCTTT. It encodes CASSLVAGDTEAFF.

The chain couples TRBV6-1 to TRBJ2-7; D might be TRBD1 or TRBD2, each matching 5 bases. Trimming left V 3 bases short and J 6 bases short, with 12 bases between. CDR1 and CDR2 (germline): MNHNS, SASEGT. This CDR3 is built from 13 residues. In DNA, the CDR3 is TGTGCCAGCAGTGAGTCGCACGGGGCCGAGCAGTACTTC. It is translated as CASSESHGAEQYF.

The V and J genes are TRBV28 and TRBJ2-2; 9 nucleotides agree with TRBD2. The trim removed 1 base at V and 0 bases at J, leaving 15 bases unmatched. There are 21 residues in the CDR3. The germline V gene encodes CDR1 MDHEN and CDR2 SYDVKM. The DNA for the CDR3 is TGTGCCAGCAGTTTATTCTCTTGGCCTAGCGGGAAACTAGCGAACACCGGGGAGCTGTTTTTT. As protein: CASSLFSWPSGKLANTGELFF.

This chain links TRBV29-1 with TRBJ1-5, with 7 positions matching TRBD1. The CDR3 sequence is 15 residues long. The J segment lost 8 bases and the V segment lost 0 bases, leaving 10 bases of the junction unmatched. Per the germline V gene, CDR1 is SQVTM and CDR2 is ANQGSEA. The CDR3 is CSVEDEGGIGEPQHF. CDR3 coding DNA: TGCAGCGTTGAAGATGAAGGGGGCATTGGGGAGCCCCAGCATTTT.

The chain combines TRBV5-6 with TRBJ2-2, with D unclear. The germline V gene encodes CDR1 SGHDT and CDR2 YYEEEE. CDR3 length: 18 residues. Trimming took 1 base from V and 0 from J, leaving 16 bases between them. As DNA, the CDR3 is TGTGCCAGCAGCTTGAGCCCCGCTCAACCTCCGAACACCGGGGAGCTGTTTTTT. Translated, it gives CASSLSPAQPPNTGELFF.

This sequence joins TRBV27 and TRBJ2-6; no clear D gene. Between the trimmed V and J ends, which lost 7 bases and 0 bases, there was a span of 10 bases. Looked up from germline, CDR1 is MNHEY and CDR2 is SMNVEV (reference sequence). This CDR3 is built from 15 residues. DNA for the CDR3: TGTGCCAGCACTGACGGAAGCTCTGGGGCCAACGTCCTGACTTTC. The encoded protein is CASTDGSSGANVLTF.

The CDR3 DNA sequence: TGTGCCACCTCTCTGGACAGATACGAGCAGTACTTC. Translation: CATSLDRYEQYF. This chain connects TRBV15 to TRBJ2-7; the D gene is possibly TRBD1 (6 bases). V lost 8 bases and J 4 bases, leaving 12 bases between the germline ends. The CDR3 extends over 12 amino acids. Per the germline V gene, CDR1 is LNHNV and CDR2 is YYDKDF (reference sequence). The full variable domain, completed using reference TRBV15 and TRBJ2-7, is DAMVIQNPRYQVTQFGKPVTLSCSQTLNHNVMYWYQQKSSQAPKLLFHYYDKDFNNEADTPDNFQSRRPNTSFCFLDIRSPGLGDTAMYLCATSLDRYEQYFGPGTRLTVT.

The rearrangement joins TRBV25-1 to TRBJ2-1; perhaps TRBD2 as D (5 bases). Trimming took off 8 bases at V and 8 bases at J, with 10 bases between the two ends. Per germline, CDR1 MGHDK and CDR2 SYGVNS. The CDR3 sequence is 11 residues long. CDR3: CASATSDEQFF. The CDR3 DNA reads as TGTGCCAGCGCTACTAGTGATGAGCAGTTCTTC. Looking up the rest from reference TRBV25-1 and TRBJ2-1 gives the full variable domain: EADIYQTPRYLVIGTGKKITLECSQTMGHDKMYWYQQDPGMELHLIHYSYGVNSTEKGDLSSESTVSRIRTEHFPLTLESARPSHTSQYLCASATSDEQFFGPGTRLTVL.

The CDR3 reads CASGTSNTEAFF. Here the CDR3 DNA reads TGTGCCAGCGGGACATCGAACACTGAAGCTTTCTTT. The V call is TRBV7-9, the J call TRBJ1-1; D might be TRBD1 (6 bases). The CDR3 runs to 12 residues. CDR1 SEHNR and CDR2 FQNEAQ come from the germline V gene (reference sequence). V was clipped by 8 bases and J by 1 base, with 8 bases between them. Full variable domain (rest looked up from reference TRBV7-9 and TRBJ1-1): DTGVSQNPRHKITKRGQNVTFRCDPISEHNRLYWYRQTLGQGPEFLTYFQNEAQLEKSRLLSDRFSAERPKGSFSTLEIQRTEQGDSAMYLCASGTSNTEAFFGQGTRLTVV.

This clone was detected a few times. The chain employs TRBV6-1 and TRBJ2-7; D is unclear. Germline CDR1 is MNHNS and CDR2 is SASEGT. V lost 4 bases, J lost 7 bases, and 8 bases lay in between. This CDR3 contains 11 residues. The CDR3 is CASSAFEEQYF. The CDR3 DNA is TGTGCCAGCAGTGCCTTCGAAGAGCAGTACTTC.

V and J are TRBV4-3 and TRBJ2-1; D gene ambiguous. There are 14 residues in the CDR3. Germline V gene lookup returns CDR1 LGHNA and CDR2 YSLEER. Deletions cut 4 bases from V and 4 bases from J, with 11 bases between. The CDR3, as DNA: TGCGCCAGCAGCCGTAGTTGGGAATACAATGAGCAGTTCTTC. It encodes CASSRSWEYNEQFF.

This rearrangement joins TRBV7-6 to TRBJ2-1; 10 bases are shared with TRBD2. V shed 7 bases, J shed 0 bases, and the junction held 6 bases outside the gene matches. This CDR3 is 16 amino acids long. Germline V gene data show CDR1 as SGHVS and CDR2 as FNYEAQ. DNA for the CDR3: TGTGCCAGCAACCCGACTAGCGGGCCCTCCTACAATGAGCAGTTCTTC. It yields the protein CASNPTSGPSYNEQFF.

The CDR3 coding sequence is TGCGCCAGCAGCCAAGCAAAGGACAGGGTCAACGAGCAGTACTTC. Translated: CASSQAKDRVNEQYF. V usage is TRBV4-1 and J usage is TRBJ2-7, with 8 positions matching TRBD1. Unmatched junction bases numbered 7, after V lost 1 base and J lost 5 bases. The CDR3 extends over 15 amino acids. Germline CDR1 is MGHRA and CDR2 is YSYEKL.

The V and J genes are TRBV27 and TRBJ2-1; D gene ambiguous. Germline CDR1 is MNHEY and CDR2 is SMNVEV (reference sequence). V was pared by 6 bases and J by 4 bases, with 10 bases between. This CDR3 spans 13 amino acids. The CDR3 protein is CASSPSMYNEQFF. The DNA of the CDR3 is TGTGCCAGCAGCCCCAGCATGTACAATGAGCAGTTCTTC.

CDR3 residues: CASSGSLSDTQYF. CDR3 DNA sequence: TGTGCCAGCAGCGGGAGTCTTTCAGATACGCAGTATTTT. The chain has TRBV7-9 and TRBJ2-3, with D maybe TRBD2 (5 bases). The germline V gene has CDR1 SEHNR and CDR2 FQNEAQ (reference sequence). Trimming cost V 5 bases and J 4 bases, with 10 bases left between them. The CDR3 contains 13 residues.

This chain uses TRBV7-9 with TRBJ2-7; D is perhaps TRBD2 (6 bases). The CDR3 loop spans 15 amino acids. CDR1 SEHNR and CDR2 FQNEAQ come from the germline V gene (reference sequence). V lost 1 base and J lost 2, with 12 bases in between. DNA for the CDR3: TGTGCCAGCAGCTTAGGGGGCGGAGGGACCTACGAGCAGTACTTC. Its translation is CASSLGGGGTYEQYF.

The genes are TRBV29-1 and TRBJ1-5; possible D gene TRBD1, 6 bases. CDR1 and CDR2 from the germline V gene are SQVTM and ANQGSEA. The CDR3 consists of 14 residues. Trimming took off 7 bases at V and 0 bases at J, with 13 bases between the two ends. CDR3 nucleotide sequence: TGCAGCGGTGGACAGTTTCATAGCAATCAGCCCCAGCATTTT. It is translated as CSGGQFHSNQPQHF.

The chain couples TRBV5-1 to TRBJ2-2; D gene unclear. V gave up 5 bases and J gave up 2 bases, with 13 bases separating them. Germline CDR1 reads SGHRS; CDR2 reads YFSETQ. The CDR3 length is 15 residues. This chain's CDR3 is CASRDGEYNTGELFF. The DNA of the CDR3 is TGCGCCAGCAGAGATGGAGAGTATAACACCGGGGAGCTGTTTTTT.

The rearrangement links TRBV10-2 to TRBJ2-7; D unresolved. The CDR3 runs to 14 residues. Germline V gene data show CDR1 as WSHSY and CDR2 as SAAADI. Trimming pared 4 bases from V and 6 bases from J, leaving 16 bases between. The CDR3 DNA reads TGCGCCAGCAGTGGTGGAACGATCTACGGCGAGCAGTACTTC. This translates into CASSGGTIYGEQYF.